This TCR beta chain was profiled in a study of shared clonotypes between healthy human individuals. Study background: Per donor, three plates held CD4 naive cells, three held CD4 memory, two held CD8 naive and one held CD8 memory. Study-wide results and limits: A generally larger estimated richness was seen in naive subsets than in memory subsets. Rarefaction indicated that sorted-subset sequencing remained incomplete although depth was large.

Comment on this clone: The target antigen is unknown.

Nashville, Tennessee was home to all donors, each a Caucasian adult. TCRdb's table, derived via immunoSEQ multiplex PCR, lists solely in-frame clones and lacks some. Among under 1,100,000 clones listed, about 80% were seen once. The V and J ends lost 3 bases and 0 bases, in that order; junction bases with no gene match: 9. Per germline, CDR1 MGHDK and CDR2 SYGVNS. The CDR3 covers 18 residues. The sequence came from a man aged 18 to 29 in good health. The V gene is TRBV25-1, the J gene TRBJ2-1, with 9 bases fitting TRBD2. Sequenced: memory CD4+ T cells sorted from blood. Subset defined: CD45RA-negative fraction. The DNA for the CDR3 is TGTGCCAGCAGTGATCCCGTCAATAGCGGGGGCTCCTACAATGAGCAGTTCTTC. The encoded protein is CASSDPVNSGGSYNEQFF.